This T cell receptor beta chain is from a study of human T cells and chemical hapten exposure. In the study overall: For the approximately 25-week duration of the study, patients were given weekly doses of diphenylcyclopropenone on the scalp. Affected patients, primarily female, had alopecia areata, totalis or universalis.

The sample holds a few counts of this clonotype. Time point defined: patch test 3, about 24 weeks after DPC sensitization. This sample's treatment: therapeutic diphenylcyclopropenone sensitization with weekly scalp DPC. Blood draws came first, before each patch test. A single record per CDR3 protein comes from TCRdb applying MiXCR to the RACE reads. This table holds 100,000 or so distinct CDR3 sequences, less than 45% found once. This sequence originates from a man aged 40-55 years with alopecia areata. Some clones in this sample may be carry-over from other donors' samples. Material: whole blood, obtained in connection with sensitization to the hapten diphenylcyclopropenone (DPC).

The chain's CDR3 is CASSERTSIRYNEQFF. DNA of the CDR3: TGTGCCAGCTCAGAGAGGACTAGCATCAGATACAATGAGCAGTTCTTC. The chain carries TRBV18 and TRBJ2-1, with TRBD2 identical over 8 bases. From germline, CDR1 is KGHSH and CDR2 LQKENI. The CDR3 loop spans 16 amino acids. V lost 5 bases, J lost 4 bases, and 10 bases stayed unmatched.